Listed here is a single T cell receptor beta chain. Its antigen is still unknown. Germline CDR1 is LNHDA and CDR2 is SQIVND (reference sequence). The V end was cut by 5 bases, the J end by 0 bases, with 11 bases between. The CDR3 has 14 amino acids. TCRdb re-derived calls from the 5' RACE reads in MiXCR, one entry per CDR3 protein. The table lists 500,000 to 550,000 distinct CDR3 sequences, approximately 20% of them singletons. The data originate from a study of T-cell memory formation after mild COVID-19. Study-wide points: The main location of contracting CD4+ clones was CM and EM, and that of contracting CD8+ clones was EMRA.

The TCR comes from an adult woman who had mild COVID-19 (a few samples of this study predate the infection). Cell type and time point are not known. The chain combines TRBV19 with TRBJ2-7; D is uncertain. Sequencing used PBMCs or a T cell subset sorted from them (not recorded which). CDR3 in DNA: TGTGCCAGTAGTGATTCCCTCAGCTCCTACGAGCAGTACTTC. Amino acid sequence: CASSDSLSSYEQYF.